A selection of T cell receptor beta chains follows, all from one sample in a study of spatial heterogeneity in lung cancer. TCRdb reprocessed the 5' RACE reads via MiXCR and lists one record per CDR3 protein. Of about 53,000 distinct CDR3 sequences listed, less than 8.5% are singletons. The sequencing here drew on PBMCs, taken at surgery. The receptors shown here come from a female donor with early-stage non-small cell lung cancer. Both conserved end residues are part of each CDR3. Fields, in order: D gene, J gene, V gene, clone size, CDR3 DNA, CDR3 protein. A D gene is named only where the DNA matches it firmly. Expanded clones are given a class, and other clones once, few, many or no size at all.

.,TRBJ1-1,TRBV2,few,TGTGCCAGCAGTGACCTGGGCAAAGCTTTCTTT,CASSDLGKAFF
.,TRBJ1-2,TRBV7-2,many,TGTGCCAGCAGCTTAGTCCAGGCCGACCCCTGGGGCTACACCTTC,CASSLVQADPWGYTF
.,TRBJ2-5,TRBV6-2/TRBV6-3,many,TGTGCCAGCAGTTATTTTGGGGTGAAGGGAGAGACCCAGTACTTC,CASSYFGVKGETQYF
.,TRBJ2-5,TRBV28,many,TGTGCCAGCAGTCCTACAGCTAGTTTCTGGCAAGAGACCCAGTACTTC,CASSPTASFWQETQYF
.,TRBJ1-2,TRBV20-1,many,TGCAGTGCCCCATTGCAATTCGGTTATGGCTACACCTTC,CSAPLQFGYGYTF
.,TRBJ2-7,TRBV2,many,TGTGCCAGCGGGGCCTACGAGCAGTACTTC,CASGAYEQYF
.,TRBJ2-7,TRBV7-2,few,TGTGCCAGCAGCTTAGATGGGGGGTCGAGCTCCTACGAGCAGTACTTC,CASSLDGGSSSYEQYF
.,TRBJ1-4,TRBV11-2,.,TGTGCCAGCAGCTGGGGATTGGGTAATGAAAAACTGTTTTTT,CASSWGLGNEKLFF
.,TRBJ2-5,TRBV7-2,many,TGTGCCAGCAGCGTGGGACCGCAAGAGACCCAGTACTTC,CASSVGPQETQYF
TRBD1,TRBJ2-1,TRBV30,many,TGTGCCTGGACTCCCGACAGGGTCTACAATGAGCAGTTCTTC,CAWTPDRVYNEQFF
.,TRBJ1-4,TRBV2,few,TGTGCCAGCAGTGCCTCGTACGTTGCAACTAATGAAAAACTGTTTTTT,CASSASYVATNEKLFF
TRBD2,TRBJ2-3,TRBV30,many,TGTGCCTGGAGTGAAGGACTAGGAGAGGTGGATACGCAGTATTTT,CAWSEGLGEVDTQYF
.,TRBJ1-1,TRBV20-1,many,TGCAGTGCGCCGATTGGGGGGCAGGGGCTGAACACTGAAGCTTTCTTT,CSAPIGGQGLNTEAFF
.,TRBJ1-3,TRBV9,.,TGTGCCAGCAGCGTATTAGGGGATACGTCCGGAAACACCATATATTTT,CASSVLGDTSGNTIYF
.,TRBJ2-2,TRBV7-2,few,TGTGCCAGCAGCTTTGTCCCGAACACCGGGGAGCTGTTTTTT,CASSFVPNTGELFF
.,TRBJ1-6,TRBV28,many,TGTGCCAGCTTTCCTTCAGGGATCTCCTATAATTCACCCCTCCACTTT,CASFPSGISYNSPLHF
.,TRBJ2-7,TRBV2,few,TGTGCCAGCAGTGAGCTAGGGGCCGGGATCGCCTACGAGCAGTACTTC,CASSELGAGIAYEQYF
.,TRBJ2-3,TRBV27,few,TGTGCCAGCAGTTTTAGCGCCCCCACAGATACGCAGTATTTT,CASSFSAPTDTQYF
TRBD2,TRBJ2-3,TRBV6-5,.,TGTGCCAGCAGCCGCCGGGAGGCAGATACGCAGTATTTT,CASSRREADTQYF
TRBD2,TRBJ2-3,TRBV28,many,TGTGCCAGCAGTTCCGGGGGGGCCGGGGGAGATACGCAGTATTTT,CASSSGGAGGDTQYF
.,TRBJ2-3,TRBV7-6,many,TGTGCCAGCAGCTTAGCGATAGCGGATACGCAGTATTTT,CASSLAIADTQYF
TRBD2,TRBJ2-1,TRBV6-2/TRBV6-3,.,TGTGCCAGCACCCGGGACTATGGCCGTAATGAGCAGTTCTTC,CASTRDYGRNEQFF
.,TRBJ2-3,TRBV3-1,medium-sized,TGTGCCAGCAGCCACACAGATACGCAGTATTTT,CASSHTDTQYF
.,TRBJ2-5,TRBV14,few,TGCTACCAAGAGACCCAGTACTTC,CYQETQYF
.,TRBJ2-7,TRBV12-3/TRBV12-4,many,TGTGCCAGCAGTGAGACAGGAAACTCCTACGAGCAGTACTTC,CASSETGNSYEQYF
.,TRBJ1-1,TRBV29-1,many,TGCAGCGTCCTGGACCTTGAAGAAGCTTTCTTT,CSVLDLEEAFF
.,TRBJ1-1,TRBV6-5,.,TGTGCCAGCAGTCCTCAATTTAAGGGCTTTGAAGCTTTCTTT,CASSPQFKGFEAFF
.,TRBJ2-5,TRBV20-1,.,TGCAGTGCTAGACGAGTAGACAGCCAAGAGACCCAGTACTTC,CSARRVDSQETQYF
.,TRBJ1-6,TRBV3-1,few,TGTGCCAGCAGCTCCAATAATTCACCCCTCCACTTT,CASSSNNSPLHF
TRBD2,TRBJ2-3,TRBV20-1,.,TGCAGTGCTCCCTTAGCGGGGGGGCGCACAGATACGCAGTATTTT,CSAPLAGGRTDTQYF
.,TRBJ2-7,TRBV29-1,many,TGCAGCGTTGAATCAGGAGACTACGAGCAGTACTTC,CSVESGDYEQYF
.,TRBJ1-2,TRBV13,many,TGTGCCTCCACCCAGGGGATCTCTGGCTACACCTTC,CASTQGISGYTF
.,TRBJ2-3,TRBV7-9,many,TGTGCCAGCAGCCTACAGGGCTCAGATACGCAGTATTTT,CASSLQGSDTQYF
TRBD2,TRBJ2-1,TRBV7-2,many,TGTGCCAGCAGGCCATTCGCGGGACTAGCGGGACGGGATGAGCAGTTCTTC,CASRPFAGLAGRDEQFF
TRBD1,TRBJ1-1,TRBV3-1,.,TGTGCCAGCAGCCAAGGGGACAGGAAGAACACTGAAGCTTTCTTT,CASSQGDRKNTEAFF
TRBD1,TRBJ1-1,TRBV30,few,TGTGCCTGGAGTGGACGACGGACAGGGACACTAACTACCACTGAAGCTTTCTTT,CAWSGRRTGTLTTTEAFF
TRBD1,TRBJ1-5,TRBV28,many,TGTGCCAGCAGAAAGGGACAGGAAAATCAGCCCCAGCATTTT,CASRKGQENQPQHF